This is a list of T cell receptor beta chains from one sample in a study of CD8 T cells in ankylosing spondylitis. One entry per CDR3 protein results from TCRdb running MiXCR on the 5' RACE reads. The sample consists of approximately 540,000 distinct CDR3 sequences, 10% to 15% of them appearing once. Material: blood, either unsorted or a sorted T cell fraction (not recorded which). The receptor set was obtained from a male donor with ankylosing spondylitis. Both conserved end residues are part of each CDR3. A D gene is named only where the DNA matches it firmly. A row's size may be missing; if present it is once, few, many or a size class.

. | . | 14 | TRBJ1-4 | TRBV2 | CASSDGLSGEKLFF | TGTGCCAGCAGTGATGGACTATCGGGGGAAAAACTGTTTTTT
. | TRBD2 | 17 | TRBJ2-7 | TRBV7-6 | CASSLEVGERGSYEQYF | TGTGCCAGCAGCTTAGAGGTTGGCGAGCGGGGCTCCTACGAGCAGTACTTC
. | TRBD1 | 14 | TRBJ1-1 | TRBV5-1 | CASSLLRGDTEAFF | TGCGCCAGCAGCTTGCTCAGGGGGGACACTGAAGCTTTCTTT
few | TRBD2 | 15 | TRBJ2-1 | TRBV6-1 | CASGWRTSVYNERFF | TGTGCCAGCGGGTGGAGGACTAGCGTCTACAATGAGCGTTTCTTC
. | . | 14 | TRBJ1-2 | TRBV12-3/TRBV12-4 | CASTWGGTYGGYTF | TGTGCCAGCACCTGGGGAGGGACCTACGGGGGCTACACCTTC
. | . | 15 | TRBJ2-2 | TRBV12-3/TRBV12-4 | CASRKNLEYTGELFF | TGTGCCAGCAGGAAGAATCTGGAGTACACCGGGGAGCTGTTTTTT
. | . | 12 | TRBJ2-1 | TRBV2 | CASSEFPDEQFF | TGTGCCAGCAGTGAATTCCCGGATGAGCAGTTCTTC
many | . | 11 | TRBJ2-3 | TRBV20-1 | CSARQPDTQYF | TGCAGTGCCAGACAGCCAGATACGCAGTATTTT
few | TRBD1 | 16 | TRBJ2-2 | TRBV24-1 | CATSGRTGGYTGELFF | TGTGCCACCAGTGGCCGGACAGGGGGGTACACCGGGGAGCTGTTTTTT
many | . | 13 | TRBJ1-1 | TRBV14 | CASSRTENTEAFF | TGTGCCAGCAGCCGGACGGAGAACACTGAAGCTTTCTTT
many | . | 15 | TRBJ2-3 | TRBV7-9 | CASSNRDPHTDTQYF | TGTGCCAGCAGCAACCGGGATCCCCACACAGATACGCAGTATTTT
. | . | 15 | TRBJ1-4 | TRBV19 | CASSIRRGGEEKLFF | TGTGCCAGTAGTATACGCAGGGGCGGCGAGGAAAAACTGTTTTTT
once | . | 12 | TRBJ2-5 | TRBV2 | CASIKYQETQYF | TGTGCCAGCATCAAGTACCAAGAGACCCAGTACTTC
. | TRBD2 | 14 | TRBJ2-1 | TRBV6-2/TRBV6-3 | CASSYNGRANEQFF | TGTGCCAGCAGTTACAACGGGAGGGCCAATGAGCAGTTCTTC
many | TRBD2 | 13 | TRBJ2-5 | TRBV2 | CASCAGGGETQYF | TGTGCCAGCTGCGCGGGAGGAGGGGAGACCCAGTACTTC
. | TRBD1 | 14 | TRBJ2-2 | TRBV10-3 | CAISERGRTGELFF | TGTGCCATCAGTGAAAGGGGGCGGACCGGGGAGCTGTTTTTT
many | TRBD1 | 16 | TRBJ2-2 | TRBV27 | CASSFYGTGNTGELFF | TGTGCCAGCAGTTTTTACGGGACAGGGAACACCGGGGAGCTGTTTTTT
. | . | 14 | TRBJ2-1 | TRBV5-1 | CASIMGAILHEQFF | TGCGCCAGTATCATGGGGGCAATACTCCATGAGCAGTTCTTC
many | TRBD1 | 13 | TRBJ1-2 | TRBV7-2 | CASSADRGRGYTF | TGTGCCAGCAGCGCCGACAGGGGCCGAGGCTACACCTTC
. | TRBD2 | 20 | TRBJ2-1 | TRBV10-3 | CAISESGGGLTGGLSNEQFF | TGTGCCATCAGTGAGTCTGGGGGAGGCTTGACGGGAGGGTTGAGCAATGAGCAGTTCTTC
many | TRBD1 | 13 | TRBJ1-1 | TRBV7-9 | CASSPTGVTEAFF | TGTGCCAGCAGCCCGACAGGGGTCACTGAAGCTTTCTTT
few | . | 14 | TRBJ1-1 | TRBV3-1 | CASSQGSRNTEAFF | TGTGCCAGCAGCCAAGGCTCGAGGAACACTGAAGCTTTCTTT
few | . | 17 | TRBJ2-6 | TRBV30 | CAWSVYSSGSGANVLTF | TGTGCCTGGAGTGTATACTCTTCGGGGTCTGGCGCCAACGTCCTGACTTTC
. | . | 12 | TRBJ1-2 | TRBV15 | CATSRVTGGYTF | TGTGCCACCAGCAGAGTGACAGGCGGCTACACCTTC
. | TRBD2 | 16 | TRBJ2-1 | TRBV9 | CASSGGTSGSGSEQFF | TGTGCCAGCAGCGGCGGGACTAGCGGGAGCGGGAGTGAGCAGTTCTTC
many | TRBD2 | 15 | TRBJ2-2 | TRBV5-1 | CASSQTSGGTGELFF | TGCGCCAGCAGCCAAACTAGCGGCGGCACCGGGGAGCTGTTTTTT
. | . | 14 | TRBJ1-1 | TRBV6-1 | CASKQTSMNTEAFF | TGTGCCAGCAAGCAGACTTCCATGAACACTGAAGCTTTCTTT
few | . | 11 | TRBJ1-4 | TRBV20-1 | CSAVLWGELFF | TGCAGTGCTGTCTTGTGGGGGGAACTGTTTTTT
. | . | 16 | TRBJ2-7 | TRBV27 | CASSYTTGVLNYEQYF | TGTGCCAGCAGTTACACAACGGGAGTCTTGAACTACGAGCAGTACTTC
few | TRBD1 | 14 | TRBJ2-5 | TRBV20-1 | CSAVGQGRQETQYF | TGCAGTGCCGTGGGACAGGGGAGACAAGAGACCCAGTACTTC
. | . | 14 | TRBJ1-4 | TRBV7-9 | CASSPEMAYEKLFF | TGTGCCAGCAGCCCCGAGATGGCGTATGAAAAACTGTTTTTT
few | TRBD2 | 15 | TRBJ2-1 | TRBV12-3/TRBV12-4 | CASSKQREVYNEQFF | TGTGCCAGCAGTAAGCAGCGGGAGGTCTACAATGAGCAGTTCTTC
. | . | 14 | TRBJ1-1 | TRBV28 | CASSLLPENTEAFF | TGTGCCAGCAGTTTATTACCCGAGAACACTGAAGCTTTCTTT
few | . | 15 | TRBJ1-2 | TRBV29-1 | CSVEGGYREGYGYTF | TGCAGCGTTGAGGGGGGCTACAGGGAGGGCTATGGCTACACCTTC
few | . | 13 | TRBJ1-2 | TRBV20-1 | CSASSRTGYGYTF | TGCAGTGCTAGTTCTCGAACCGGCTATGGCTACACCTTC
few | . | 13 | TRBJ2-2 | TRBV7-2 | CASSRHSTGELFF | TGTGCCAGCAGTCGACATTCCACCGGGGAGCTGTTTTTT
few | TRBD2 | 15 | TRBJ2-1 | TRBV7-8 | CASSLGTTWEGEQFF | TGTGCCAGCAGCTTAGGGACTACCTGGGAGGGCGAGCAGTTCTTC
many | . | 13 | TRBJ2-3 | TRBV12-3/TRBV12-4 | CASLRASTDTQYF | TGTGCCAGCTTACGGGCCAGCACAGATACGCAGTATTTT
. | . | 15 | TRBJ2-3 | TRBV9 | CASSVGSHSSTAQYF | TGTGCCAGCAGCGTAGGATCTCACTCTAGCACGGCGCAGTATTTT
. | . | 15 | TRBJ2-3 | TRBV12-3/TRBV12-4 | CASSPGRGFTDTQYF | TGTGCCAGCAGCCCGGGCAGGGGCTTCACAGATACGCAGTATTTT
many | . | 13 | TRBJ2-1 | TRBV6-1 | CASSVPGFNEQFF | TGTGCCAGCAGTGTCCCGGGCTTCAATGAGCAGTTCTTC
. | . | 13 | TRBJ2-2 | TRBV12-3/TRBV12-4 | CASTFRVTGELFF | TGTGCCAGCACTTTTAGAGTCACCGGGGAGCTGTTTTTT
. | . | 15 | TRBJ2-7 | TRBV15 | CATSRPLRGPYEQYF | TGTGCCACCAGCAGACCCCTGCGGGGACCCTACGAGCAGTACTTC
. | . | 16 | TRBJ2-2 | TRBV5-1 | CASSGGRGPNTGELFF | TGCGCCAGCAGCGGAGGGAGGGGGCCGAACACCGGGGAGCTGTTTTTT
few | . | 16 | TRBJ1-2 | TRBV15 | CATSRDQVGGRDGYTF | TGTGCCACCAGCAGAGATCAAGTAGGGGGGCGGGATGGCTACACCTTC
. | TRBD2 | 16 | TRBJ2-1 | TRBV6-2/TRBV6-3 | CASSYSPSGVRNEQFF | TGTGCCAGCAGTTACTCGCCTAGCGGAGTCAGGAATGAGCAGTTCTTC
many | TRBD1 | 18 | TRBJ2-2 | TRBV15 | CATSREGGGTGYTGELFF | TGTGCCACCAGCAGAGAGGGGGGAGGGACAGGGTACACCGGGGAGCTGTTTTTT
few | . | 15 | TRBJ1-4 | TRBV20-1 | CSARPRQTGWEKLFF | TGCAGTGCTAGACCCCGCCAGACAGGCTGGGAAAAACTGTTTTTT
. | . | 15 | TRBJ2-2 | TRBV25-1 | CATQAYTGGTGELFF | TGTGCCACCCAAGCATATACAGGAGGGACCGGGGAGCTGTTTTTT
few | . | 13 | TRBJ1-1 | TRBV5-1 | CASSFEVWTEAFF | TGCGCCAGCAGTTTTGAAGTTTGGACTGAAGCTTTCTTT
. | TRBD2 | 17 | TRBJ2-1 | TRBV11-1 | CASSLNSGMSSYNEQFF | TGTGCCAGCAGCTTAAATAGCGGGATGAGCTCCTACAATGAGCAGTTCTTC
. | TRBD2 | 14 | TRBJ2-1 | TRBV5-1 | CASARAGELNEQFF | TGCGCCAGCGCGAGAGCGGGAGAATTAAATGAGCAGTTCTTC
few | . | 14 | TRBJ2-1 | TRBV6-2/TRBV6-3 | CASSSSGTSAEQFF | TGTGCCAGCAGTTCCTCCGGGACGTCGGCCGAGCAGTTCTTC
few | . | 12 | TRBJ2-1 | TRBV9 | CASSVWGDEQFF | TGTGCCAGCAGCGTATGGGGGGATGAGCAGTTCTTC
few | TRBD1 | 17 | TRBJ2-6 | TRBV12-3/TRBV12-4 | CASSLSAGGPGANVLTF | TGTGCCAGCAGTTTGTCGGCAGGGGGCCCTGGGGCCAACGTCCTGACTTTC
. | . | 17 | TRBJ1-4 | TRBV5-1 | CASSLVGRKRHYEKLFF | TGCGCCAGCAGCTTGGTAGGGCGAAAAAGACATTATGAAAAACTGTTTTTT
many | TRBD1 | 16 | TRBJ2-1 | TRBV7-2 | CASSLVGTDSYNEQFF | TGCGCCAGCAGCTTGGTAGGGACAGACTCCTACAATGAGCAGTTCTTC